A single sample gave rise to the 8 T cell receptor beta chains below, sequenced in a study of cytomegalovirus exposure and HLA in healthy donors. With 60 Vbeta and 13 Jbeta primers, the PCR was carried out. Libraries were prepared by immunoSEQ multiplex PCR; TCRdb keeps only in-frame clonotypes and omits some of them. Of about 160,000 clones listed, around 80% were seen once; the top ten hold more than 1%. Input material: PBMCs. The source of these receptors is a boy younger than 10 in good health and CMV-seronegative.

The chain links TRBV18 to TRBJ2-1; 14 bases map to TRBD2. Germline V CDR1 and CDR2: KGHSH, LQKENI. Trimming cost V 3 bases and J 6 bases; bases outside gene matches: 4. The CDR3 runs to 16 residues. The CDR3 coding sequence is TGTGCCAGCTCACCCGGACTAGCGGGGGGACCCAATGAGCAGTTCTTC. Its translation is CASSPGLAGGPNEQFF.

Only one count was recorded for this clone. The V and J genes are TRBV7-9 and TRBJ2-1; TRBD2 matches 10 bases. The CDR3 loop spans 14 amino acids. Germline-derived CDR1 and CDR2 are SEHNR and FQNEAQ (reference sequence). The ends lost 5 bases at V and 8 bases at J; junction bases unmatched: 6. CDR3 DNA: TGTGCCAGCAGCCCGACAGGGACTAGCGATGAGCAGTTCTTC. This codes for CASSPTGTSDEQFF.

This chain links TRBV7-2 with TRBJ2-2, with D unresolved. V lost 5 bases and J 8 bases, leaving 12 bases between the germline ends. This CDR3 has 13 amino acids. Germline V gene lookup returns CDR1 SGHTA and CDR2 FQGNSA. CDR3 sequence reads: CASSVERKGELFF. Written as DNA, the CDR3 is TGTGCCAGCAGCGTTGAGAGGAAAGGGGAGCTGTTTTTT.

The chain recombines TRBV5-6 with TRBJ2-7; 7 nucleotides line up with TRBD2. The V and J ends lost 0 bases and 5 bases, in that order; junction bases with no gene match: 5. The CDR3 has 14 residues. Germline V lookup: CDR1 SGHDT, CDR2 YYEEEE. CDR3: CASSLEGGSDEQYF. In nucleotides, the CDR3 is TGTGCCAGCAGCTTGGAGGGAGGGTCCGACGAGCAGTACTTC. Supplemented by reference TRBV5-6 and TRBJ2-7, the full variable domain reads DAGVTQSPTHLIKTRGQQVTLRCSPKSGHDTVSWYQQALGQGPQFIFQYYEEEERQRGNFPDRFSGHQFPNYSSELNVNALLLGDSALYLCASSLEGGSDEQYFGPGTRLTVT.

The chain carries TRBV4-2 and TRBJ2-1; 9 bases are a match to TRBD2. CDR1 and CDR2 (germline): LGHNA, YNFKEQ. The CDR3 covers 18 residues. J lost 6 bases, V lost 0 bases, and 12 bases had no gene match. The CDR3, as DNA: TGTGCCAGCAGCCAAGAACCGATTGCGGGAGGGCCGGGCAATGAGCAGTTCTTC. Translating it yields CASSQEPIAGGPGNEQFF.

The rearrangement uses TRBV30 and TRBJ1-6, with 7 positions matching TRBD1. The CDR3 extends over 11 amino acids. Germline loops: CDR1 GTSNPN, CDR2 SVGIG (reference sequence). The V and J ends lost 5 bases and 14 bases, in that order; junction bases with no gene match: 6. The CDR3 here is CAWSLGGTLHF. CDR3 coding DNA: TGTGCCTGGTCTCTAGGGGGCACCCTCCACTTT.

The chain has TRBV6-5 and TRBJ2-1; D perhaps matches TRBD1 (6 bases). This CDR3 region has 14 residues. V was cut by 5 bases and J by 3 bases, with 11 bases left in between. In germline, CDR1 is MNHEY, CDR2 SVGAGI. The CDR3: CASSEDRYYNEQFF. In nucleotides, the CDR3 is TGTGCCAGCAGTGAGGACAGATACTACAATGAGCAGTTCTTC.

This CDR3 reads CASSRTSGGYSSYEQYV. The CDR3 DNA follows: TGTGCCAGCTCCCGGACTAGCGGGGGGTATAGCTCCTACGAGCAGTACGTC. The genes are TRBV18 and TRBJ2-7, with TRBD2 matching over 14 bases. From germline, CDR1 is KGHSH and CDR2 LQKENI. The CDR3 has 17 amino acids. V gave up 6 bases and J gave up 0 bases; unmatched junction bases: 7.